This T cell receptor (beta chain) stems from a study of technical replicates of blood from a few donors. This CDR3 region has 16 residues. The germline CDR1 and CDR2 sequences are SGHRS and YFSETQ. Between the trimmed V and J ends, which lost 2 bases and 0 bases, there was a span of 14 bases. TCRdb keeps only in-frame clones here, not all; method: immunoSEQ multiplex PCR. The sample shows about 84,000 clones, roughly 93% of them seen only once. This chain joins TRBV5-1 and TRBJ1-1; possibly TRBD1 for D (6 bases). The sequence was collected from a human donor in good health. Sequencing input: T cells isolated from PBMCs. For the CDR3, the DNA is TGCGCCAGCAGCTTCGGTTCTGGACAGATGAACACTGAAGCTTTCTTT. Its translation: CASSFGSGQMNTEAFF.